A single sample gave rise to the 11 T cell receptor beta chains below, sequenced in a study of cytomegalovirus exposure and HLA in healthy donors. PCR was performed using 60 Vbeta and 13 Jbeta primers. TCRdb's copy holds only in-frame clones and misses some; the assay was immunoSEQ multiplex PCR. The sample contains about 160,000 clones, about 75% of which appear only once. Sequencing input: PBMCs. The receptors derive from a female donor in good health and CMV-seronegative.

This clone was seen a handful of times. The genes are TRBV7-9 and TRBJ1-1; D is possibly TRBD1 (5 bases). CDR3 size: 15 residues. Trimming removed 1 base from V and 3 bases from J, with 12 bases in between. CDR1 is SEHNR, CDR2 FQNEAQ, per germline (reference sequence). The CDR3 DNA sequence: TGTGCCAGCAGCTTAGAAGCCGCGGGGGACACTGAAGCTTTCTTT. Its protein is CASSLEAAGDTEAFF. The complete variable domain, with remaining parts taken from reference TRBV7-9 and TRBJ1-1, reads DTGVSQNPRHKITKRGQNVTFRCDPISEHNRLYWYRQTLGQGPEFLTYFQNEAQLEKSRLLSDRFSAERPKGSFSTLEIQRTEQGDSAMYLCASSLEAAGDTEAFFGQGTRLTVV.

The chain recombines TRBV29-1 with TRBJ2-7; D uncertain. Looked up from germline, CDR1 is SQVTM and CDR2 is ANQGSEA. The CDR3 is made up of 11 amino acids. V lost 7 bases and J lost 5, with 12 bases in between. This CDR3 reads CSAHNSNEQYF. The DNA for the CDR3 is TGCAGCGCCCACAACAGCAACGAGCAGTACTTC.

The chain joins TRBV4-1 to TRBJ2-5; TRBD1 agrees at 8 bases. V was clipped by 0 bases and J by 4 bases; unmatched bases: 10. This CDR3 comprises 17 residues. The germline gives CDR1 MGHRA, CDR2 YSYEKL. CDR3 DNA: TGCGCCAGCAGCCAAGATAGTCCCGGGACAGGCGGAGAGACCCAGTACTTC. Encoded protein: CASSQDSPGTGGETQYF.

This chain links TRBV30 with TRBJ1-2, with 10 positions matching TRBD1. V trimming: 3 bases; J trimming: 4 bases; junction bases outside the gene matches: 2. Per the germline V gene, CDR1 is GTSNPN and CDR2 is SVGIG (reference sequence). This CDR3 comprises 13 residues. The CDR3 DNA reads TGTGCCTGGAGGGACAGGGGGGTCTATGGCTACACCTTC. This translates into CAWRDRGVYGYTF. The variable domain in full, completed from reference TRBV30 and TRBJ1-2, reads SQTIHQWPATLVQPVGSPLSLECTVEGTSNPNLYWYRQAAGRGLQLLFYSVGIGQISSEVPQNLSASRPQDRQFILSSKKLLLSDSGFYLCAWRDRGVYGYTFGSGTRLTVV.

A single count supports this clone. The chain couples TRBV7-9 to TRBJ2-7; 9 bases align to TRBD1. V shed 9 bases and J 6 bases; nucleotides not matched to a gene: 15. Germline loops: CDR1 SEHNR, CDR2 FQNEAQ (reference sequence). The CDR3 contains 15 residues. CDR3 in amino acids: CASETAGTGTREQYF. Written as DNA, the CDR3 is TGTGCCAGTGAAACCGCCGGGACAGGGACACGCGAGCAGTACTTC. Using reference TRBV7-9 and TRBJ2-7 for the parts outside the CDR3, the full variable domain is DTGVSQNPRHKITKRGQNVTFRCDPISEHNRLYWYRQTLGQGPEFLTYFQNEAQLEKSRLLSDRFSAERPKGSFSTLEIQRTEQGDSAMYLCASETAGTGTREQYFGPGTRLTVT.

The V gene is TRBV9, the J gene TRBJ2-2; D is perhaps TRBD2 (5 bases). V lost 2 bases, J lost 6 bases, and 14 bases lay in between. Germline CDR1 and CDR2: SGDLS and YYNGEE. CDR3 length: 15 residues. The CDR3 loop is CASSVYRVGAGELFF. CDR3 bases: TGTGCCAGCAGCGTTTATAGGGTCGGGGCCGGGGAGCTGTTTTTT. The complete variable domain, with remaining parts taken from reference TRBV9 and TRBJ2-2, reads DSGVTQTPKHLITATGQRVTLRCSPRSGDLSVYWYQQSLDQGLQFLIQYYNGEERAKGNILERFSAQQFPDLHSELNLSSLELGDSALYFCASSVYRVGAGELFFGEGSRLTVL.

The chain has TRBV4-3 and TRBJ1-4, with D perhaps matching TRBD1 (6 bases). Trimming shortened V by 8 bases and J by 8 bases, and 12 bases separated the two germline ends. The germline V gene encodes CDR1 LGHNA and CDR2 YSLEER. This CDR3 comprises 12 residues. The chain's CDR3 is CASGRRGEKLFF. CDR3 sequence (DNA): TGCGCCAGCGGACGCAGGGGCGAAAAACTGTTTTTT.

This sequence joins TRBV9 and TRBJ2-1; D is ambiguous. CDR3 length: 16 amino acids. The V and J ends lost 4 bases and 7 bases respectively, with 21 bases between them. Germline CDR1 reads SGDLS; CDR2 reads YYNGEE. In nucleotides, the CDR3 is TGTGCCAGCAGCTCCCCGCGTGCTAGTTCCGCAAATGAGCAGTTCTTC. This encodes CASSSPRASSANEQFF.

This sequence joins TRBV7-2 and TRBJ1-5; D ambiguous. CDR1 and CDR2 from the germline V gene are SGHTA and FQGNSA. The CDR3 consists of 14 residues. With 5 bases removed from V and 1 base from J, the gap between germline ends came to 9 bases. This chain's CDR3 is CASSPWESNQPQHF. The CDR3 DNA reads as TGTGCCAGCAGCCCCTGGGAGAGCAATCAGCCCCAGCATTTT.

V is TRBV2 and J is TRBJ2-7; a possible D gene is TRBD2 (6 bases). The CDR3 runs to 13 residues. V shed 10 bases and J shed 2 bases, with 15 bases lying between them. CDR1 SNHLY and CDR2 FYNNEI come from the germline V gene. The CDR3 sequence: CAIRDGSTYEQYF. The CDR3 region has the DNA TGTGCCATACGGGACGGGAGCACCTACGAGCAGTACTTC.

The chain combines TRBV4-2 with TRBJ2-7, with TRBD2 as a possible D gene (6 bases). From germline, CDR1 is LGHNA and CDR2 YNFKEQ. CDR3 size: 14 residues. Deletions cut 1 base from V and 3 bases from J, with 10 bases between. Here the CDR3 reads CASSQVGEDYEQYF. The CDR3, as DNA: TGTGCCAGCAGCCAAGTAGGGGAGGACTACGAGCAGTACTTC.